This T cell receptor (beta chain) was profiled in a study of blood T cell repertoires in COVID-19 (dated by TCRdb to the early 2020s). Some background on the complete study: Collaborator samples came from the United States, Italy and Spain and covered acute and convalescent phases of COVID-19. The material from the prospective study consisted of cDNA or gDNA derived from T cells, B-cell-depleted T cells, or PBMCs. Deeply sampled blood TCRbeta repertoires from subjects exposed to, actively infected with, or recovered from COVID-19 were included in the dataset. The repertoires were released in a freely available public database intended as a resource for research on the immune response to SARS-CoV-2. The samples were drawn from the first 160 participants of the ongoing ImmuneRACE study and from 1,200 or so subjects provided by 6 global collaborators. Sample metadata almost always included a de-identified subject ID, COVID-19 status, age in years and sex. Where available, HLA class I and class II types were taken from metadata supplied by the sample provider and were not determined by assay-based typing.

In regard to this clone: Its antigen target is currently unknown. Within one base of it there is no much larger clone, and no base qualities were kept.

The immunoSEQ Assay, a bias-controlled multiplex PCR, was used to amplify TCRbeta CDR3 regions from genomic DNA. Turning to the authors' computational methods: The number of nucleated cells in each sample was estimated by amplification of reference gene primers within the assay. To quantify the absolute abundance of each unique TCRbeta CDR3 rearrangement, sequence reads were collapsed and filtered. For each sample, productive Simpson clonality was calculated as the square root of Simpson's diversity index over productive rearrangements. Not all clones reach the TCRdb copy of this immuneACCESS table, which keeps in-frame sequences only. Checked studies attribute under half of the gap to unresolved V genes and leave the rest unexplained. The D gene and trimming were derived from the DNA, and the V and J assignments and clone size from that table. Present in this sample are under 450,000 clones, 75% to 90% of which were seen just once. About 1.6% of the sample is held by the ten biggest clonotypes.

The paper's findings and limits, for the study overall: The quantity of clinical and demographic metadata differed by source and by participant and was supplied without curation.

One collaborating source in Seattle enrolled patients during active infection and followed them longitudinally through the course of disease. The collaborating institutions used their own protocols to collect whole blood in K2EDTA tubes. For TCRbeta analysis, collaborators shipped samples in one of three forms: frozen whole blood, isolated PBMCs, or DNA extracted from either of those sample types. The sequenced sample was peripheral blood. This sequence was found in a woman in her thirties or forties with COVID-19, enrolled during active disease.

The CDR3: CASSSSGPPNEQFF. The sequenced DNA is TGCGCCAGCAGTTCTAGCGGGCCACCCAATGAGCAGTTCTTC. Rearrangement joined TRBV5-1 to TRBJ2-1; TRBD2 matches 8 bases in the middle. V is cut back by 5 bases and J by 6 bases, with 7 bases in the junction unmatched. According to the germline V gene, CDR1 reads SGHRS and CDR2 reads YFSETQ. The CDR3 holds 14 amino acids from the cysteine to the phenylalanine. The sequence is cut down to CDR3 DNA, 42 bases in frame from base 1.